This is a list of T cell receptor beta chains from one sample in a study of cytomegalovirus exposure and HLA in healthy donors. Here immunoSEQ multiplex PCR was the method, and the copy in TCRdb shows in-frame clones only, minus some. The table lists over 100,000 clones, 70% of them singletons. Sequencing was performed on PBMCs. The receptors here all came from a man aged 25-45 years in good health and CMV-seropositive. CDR3s include the opening cysteine and the closing phenylalanine or tryptophan. A D gene is named only where the DNA matches it firmly. The size entry is marked missing in some rows and otherwise reads once, few, many or a size class.

J gene | V gene | D gene | clone size | CDR3 protein | CDR3 DNA
TRBJ2-7 | TRBV5-4 | TRBD2 | . | CASTSRGGRNEQYF | TGTGCCAGCACCAGTCGGGGAGGGCGCAACGAGCAGTACTTC
TRBJ1-2 | TRBV5-4 | TRBD1 | . | CASSPGTAQEGYGYTF | TGTGCCAGCAGTCCCGGGACAGCGCAGGAAGGGTATGGCTACACCTTC
TRBJ1-2 | TRBV7-9 | . | . | CASSLELTGGGYTF | TGTGCCAGCAGCTTAGAGTTGACGGGGGGTGGCTACACCTTC
TRBJ2-5 | TRBV7-3 | TRBD2 | . | CASSTAGGETQYF | TGTGCCAGCAGCACCGCGGGGGGAGAGACCCAGTACTTC
TRBJ2-5 | TRBV11-2 | . | . | CASSLEHRVWETQYF | TGTGCCAGCAGCTTAGAGCACAGGGTTTGGGAGACCCAGTACTTC
TRBJ2-5 | TRBV30 | . | few | CAWNQRQETQYF | TGTGCCTGGAACCAGCGGCAAGAGACCCAGTACTTC
TRBJ2-3 | TRBV5-1 | . | . | CASSLGVQGKDTQYF | TGCGCCAGCAGCTTGGGAGTACAGGGCAAAGATACGCAGTATTTT
TRBJ2-3 | TRBV4-2 | TRBD2 | . | CASSQETTSGAGDTQYF | TGTGCCAGCAGCCAAGAGACGACTAGCGGGGCGGGAGATACGCAGTATTTT
TRBJ2-7 | TRBV6-1 | TRBD2 | few | CASRASGTLEQYF | TGTGCCAGCAGAGCTAGCGGAACCCTCGAGCAGTACTTC
TRBJ2-3 | TRBV7-9 | . | few | CASSFRDTQYF | TGTGCCAGCAGCTTTCGAGATACGCAGTATTTT
TRBJ2-1 | TRBV12-5 | TRBD2 | once | CASGRGLAGSHPKNEQFF | TGTGCTAGTGGGAGGGGACTAGCGGGCTCGCACCCAAAGAATGAGCAGTTCTTC
TRBJ1-5 | TRBV2 | TRBD1 | few | CASSETGNARQPQHF | TGTGCCAGCAGTGAGACAGGGAACGCTCGACAGCCCCAGCATTTT
TRBJ1-1 | TRBV27 | . | few | CASSSDSSSGLNTEAFF | TGTGCCAGCAGTTCCGACTCTTCCTCGGGGTTGAACACTGAAGCTTTCTTT
TRBJ2-1 | TRBV5-1 | TRBD1 | . | CASSLDGTALVNEQFF | TGCGCCAGCAGCTTGGACGGGACAGCCCTTGTCAATGAGCAGTTCTTC
TRBJ1-5 | TRBV30 | . | . | CAWSVRQGSQPQHF | TGTGCCTGGAGTGTACGTCAGGGAAGTCAGCCCCAGCATTTT
TRBJ1-1 | TRBV13 | . | few | CAGGINMNTEAFF | TGTGCCGGGGGGATTAACATGAACACTGAAGCTTTCTTT
TRBJ2-3 | TRBV29-1 | . | . | CSVETGMDTQYF | TGCAGCGTTGAAACAGGGATGGATACGCAGTATTTT
TRBJ1-3 | TRBV5-1 | . | . | CASSFAGDPGNTIYF | TGCGCCAGCAGCTTTGCGGGCGATCCAGGAAACACCATATATTTT
TRBJ2-7 | TRBV7-9 | TRBD1 | once | CASSPGQVYEQYF | TGTGCCAGCAGCCCAGGACAGGTGTACGAGCAGTACTTC
TRBJ2-1 | TRBV23-1 | TRBD2 | . | CASSQLRNTPGLPRYNEQFF | TGCGCCAGCAGTCAGTTACGAAACACACCGGGACTACCAAGATACAATGAGCAGTTCTTC
TRBJ1-2 | TRBV28 | . | . | CASSFTAYGYTF | TGTGCCAGCAGTTTTACTGCTTATGGCTACACCTTC
TRBJ2-2 | TRBV2 | . | . | CASKSRNSNTGELFF | TGTGCCAGCAAAAGCAGGAACTCGAACACCGGGGAGCTGTTTTTT
TRBJ2-7 | TRBV4-2 | TRBD2 | . | CASSLQGSSGGYEQYF | TGTGCCAGCAGCCTCCAAGGCTCTAGCGGGGGCTACGAGCAGTACTTC
TRBJ2-3 | TRBV7-6 | TRBD2 | few | CASSPTSGGHTDTQYF | TGTGCCAGCAGCCCGACTAGCGGGGGTCACACAGATACGCAGTATTTT
TRBJ1-2 | TRBV6-5 | . | once | CASSLGFTGYGYTF | TGTGCCAGCAGTCTGGGGTTTACAGGATATGGCTACACCTTC
TRBJ1-3 | TRBV28 | . | . | CASSFGGSGNTIYF | TGTGCCAGCAGTTTCGGCGGCTCTGGAAACACCATATATTTT
TRBJ1-1 | TRBV2 | TRBD1 | once | CASNFRGTGTEAFF | TGTGCCAGCAACTTCAGGGGGACTGGCACTGAAGCTTTCTTT
TRBJ2-3 | TRBV10-2 | . | . | CASSENRGTDTQYF | TGCGCCAGCAGTGAGAACAGGGGCACAGATACGCAGTATTTT
TRBJ2-3 | TRBV30 | . | . | CAWSNRDTQYF | TGTGCCTGGAGTAACAGAGATACGCAGTATTTT
TRBJ2-2 | TRBV5-4 | . | . | CASSPSELNTGELFF | TGTGCCAGCAGCCCCTCCGAGCTGAACACCGGGGAGCTGTTTTTT
TRBJ1-5 | TRBV30 | . | . | CAWSVYSRSLNQPQHF | TGTGCCTGGAGTGTATACAGCAGATCGCTCAATCAGCCCCAGCATTTT
TRBJ1-1 | TRBV7-3 | . | . | CASSLIRSQNTEAFF | TGTGCCAGCAGCCTCATCCGTAGCCAAAACACTGAAGCTTTCTTT
TRBJ2-1 | TRBV29-1 | . | . | CSVVDSSYNEQFF | TGCAGCGTTGTTGATAGCTCCTACAATGAGCAGTTCTTC
TRBJ1-4 | TRBV7-9 | TRBD1 | . | CASSSGGQFATNEKLFF | TGTGCCAGCAGCTCCGGGGGACAGTTTGCAACTAATGAAAAACTGTTTTTT
TRBJ2-5 | TRBV28 | TRBD2 | . | CASSLIVGGRSQETQYF | TGTGCCAGCAGTTTAATCGTCGGCGGGAGGTCCCAAGAGACCCAGTACTTC
TRBJ2-5 | TRBV4-1 | TRBD2 | few | CASSHAPGLAGVGQETQYF | TGCGCCAGCAGCCACGCTCCGGGACTAGCGGGAGTGGGGCAAGAGACCCAGTACTTC
TRBJ2-2 | TRBV28 | . | . | CASSKFSTVGRGRTGELFF | TGTGCCAGCAGCAAATTCTCAACCGTGGGGAGGGGGAGGACCGGGGAGCTGTTTTTT
TRBJ2-7 | TRBV6-1 | . | once | CASSDTDYYEQYF | TGTGCCAGCAGTGATACGGACTACTACGAGCAGTACTTC
TRBJ2-5 | TRBV28 | . | few | CASSLIQAPTQYF | TGTGCCAGCAGTTTAATTCAGGCCCCGACCCAGTACTTC
TRBJ2-5 | TRBV6-5 | TRBD1 | . | CASSSLTGGETQYF | TGTGCCAGCAGTTCCTTGACAGGGGGCGAGACCCAGTACTTC
TRBJ1-5 | TRBV5-1 | TRBD1 | . | CASSPTGTGGDPQHF | TGCGCCAGCAGCCCTACCGGGACAGGGGGCGATCCCCAGCATTTT
TRBJ1-5 | TRBV5-6 | . | . | CASSLEGLASQPQHF | TGTGCCAGCAGCTTGGAGGGACTCGCCAGCCAGCCCCAGCATTTT
TRBJ1-2 | TRBV2 | . | . | CASSDPIGRGYTF | TGTGCCAGCAGTGACCCCATAGGGAGAGGCTACACCTTC